Listed below are T cell receptor beta chains from one sample, sequenced in a study of Graves' ophthalmopathy and Graves' hyperthyroidism. TCRdb itself ran the multiplex PCR reads through MiXCR, one entry per CDR3 protein. This table has over a million distinct CDR3 sequences, less than 45% appearing once. The material sequenced was peripheral blood or thyroid tissue (not recorded which). The receptors here all came from an adult man with Graves' hyperthyroidism. Both conserved end residues are part of each CDR3. The order of the fields is D gene, clone size, J gene, V gene, CDR3 protein, CDR3 DNA. The D gene is left open where the match is weak. Some rows mark clone size as missing; the rest say once, few, many or name a class of expanded clone.

D gene: .
clone size: many
J gene: TRBJ2-7
V gene: TRBV7-2
CDR3 protein: CASSLGDSAYEQYF
CDR3 DNA: TGTGCCAGCAGCTTAGGCGACTCGGCCTACGAGCAGTACTTC

D gene: .
clone size: .
J gene: TRBJ2-7
V gene: TRBV27
CDR3 protein: CASSVTGRSLYEQYF
CDR3 DNA: TGTGCCAGCAGTGTGACAGGGAGGTCCCTCTACGAGCAGTACTTC

D gene: TRBD1
clone size: many
J gene: TRBJ2-7
V gene: TRBV7-3
CDR3 protein: CASSTHPGQDYEQYF
CDR3 DNA: TGTGCCAGCAGCACCCACCCGGGACAGGACTACGAGCAGTACTTC

D gene: TRBD1
clone size: many
J gene: TRBJ1-2
V gene: TRBV2
CDR3 protein: CASSGQDRGGTYGYTF
CDR3 DNA: TGTGCCAGCAGTGGCCAGGACAGGGGTGGGACGTATGGCTACACCTTC

D gene: .
clone size: many
J gene: TRBJ2-5
V gene: TRBV19
CDR3 protein: CASSPRAREETQYF
CDR3 DNA: TGTGCCAGTAGCCCTCGGGCTAGAGAAGAGACCCAGTACTTC

D gene: TRBD1
clone size: .
J gene: TRBJ1-2
V gene: TRBV10-3
CDR3 protein: CAISEPQGAGGYTF
CDR3 DNA: TGTGCCATCAGTGAGCCACAGGGGGCCGGAGGCTACACCTTC

D gene: .
clone size: .
J gene: TRBJ2-5
V gene: TRBV7-9
CDR3 protein: CASSLGSGEYQETQYF
CDR3 DNA: TGTGCCAGCAGCTTAGGATCTGGGGAGTACCAAGAGACCCAGTACTTC

D gene: TRBD2
clone size: .
J gene: TRBJ2-5
V gene: TRBV7-2
CDR3 protein: CASSLGSSGVSETQYF
CDR3 DNA: TGTGCCAGCAGCTTAGGGAGTAGCGGGGTCAGTGAGACCCAGTACTTC

D gene: .
clone size: .
J gene: TRBJ1-4
V gene: TRBV3-1
CDR3 protein: CASSHGTAFGLFF
CDR3 DNA: TGTGCCAGCAGTCATGGGACCGCTTTTGGACTGTTTTTT

D gene: .
clone size: .
J gene: TRBJ2-5
V gene: TRBV9
CDR3 protein: CASSPQGLLGQETQYF
CDR3 DNA: TGTGCCAGCAGCCCTCAGGGACTTCTCGGGCAAGAGACCCAGTACTTC

D gene: TRBD1
clone size: many
J gene: TRBJ2-7
V gene: TRBV7-2
CDR3 protein: CASSSGTGPYEQYF
CDR3 DNA: TGTGCCAGCAGCTCCGGGACAGGTCCCTACGAGCAGTACTTC

D gene: .
clone size: few
J gene: TRBJ1-1
V gene: TRBV5-6
CDR3 protein: CASSEMKGGLGTEAFF
CDR3 DNA: TGTGCCAGCAGCGAGATGAAGGGAGGACTGGGAACTGAAGCTTTCTTT

D gene: .
clone size: few
J gene: TRBJ2-2
V gene: TRBV7-3
CDR3 protein: CASSLQGPGTGELFF
CDR3 DNA: TGTGCCAGCAGCTTACAGGGACCAGGGACCGGGGAGCTGTTTTTT

D gene: TRBD1
clone size: few
J gene: TRBJ2-7
V gene: TRBV7-2
CDR3 protein: CASSLDGATGDEQYF
CDR3 DNA: TGTGCCAGCAGCTTAGATGGCGCTACAGGGGACGAGCAGTACTTC

D gene: .
clone size: .
J gene: TRBJ2-2
V gene: TRBV7-2
CDR3 protein: CASSSTVNTGELSW
CDR3 DNA: TGTGCCAGCAGCTCGACAGTAAACACCGGGGAGCTGTCTTGG

D gene: .
clone size: .
J gene: TRBJ2-7
V gene: TRBV12-3/TRBV12-4
CDR3 protein: CASSFGRSRYEQYF
CDR3 DNA: TGTGCCAGCAGTTTCGGCAGGTCTCGGTACGAGCAGTACTTC

D gene: TRBD1
clone size: many
J gene: TRBJ1-1
V gene: TRBV9
CDR3 protein: CASSLKGADTEAFF
CDR3 DNA: TGTGCCAGCAGCCTAAAGGGGGCGGACACTGAAGCTTTCTTT

D gene: .
clone size: few
J gene: TRBJ1-5
V gene: TRBV6-5
CDR3 protein: CASSRALNQPQHF
CDR3 DNA: TGTGCCAGCAGTCGGGCCTTAAATCAGCCCCAGCATTTT

D gene: .
clone size: many
J gene: TRBJ2-5
V gene: TRBV14
CDR3 protein: CASSQDPHQETQYF
CDR3 DNA: TGTGCCAGCAGCCAAGATCCCCACCAAGAGACCCAGTACTTC

D gene: .
clone size: many
J gene: TRBJ1-1
V gene: TRBV29-1
CDR3 protein: CSATTGRTEAFF
CDR3 DNA: TGCAGCGCAACAACAGGGAGGACTGAAGCTTTCTTT

D gene: TRBD1
clone size: .
J gene: TRBJ2-7
V gene: TRBV7-9
CDR3 protein: CASISLGTGSYEQYF
CDR3 DNA: TGTGCCAGCATCTCTCTAGGGACAGGGAGCTACGAGCAGTACTTC

D gene: .
clone size: .
J gene: TRBJ1-5
V gene: TRBV7-2
CDR3 protein: CASSPWADSNQPQHF
CDR3 DNA: TGTGCCAGCTCACCATGGGCAGATAGCAATCAGCCCCAGCATTTT

D gene: .
clone size: .
J gene: TRBJ1-2
V gene: TRBV12-3/TRBV12-4
CDR3 protein: CASSLTSGGYTF
CDR3 DNA: TGTGCCAGCAGCTTGACTAGCGGGGGCTACACCTTC

D gene: .
clone size: .
J gene: TRBJ2-5
V gene: TRBV28
CDR3 protein: CASSPPLRAQYF
CDR3 DNA: TGTGCCAGCAGTCCCCCCCTCAGGGCCCAGTACTTC

D gene: .
clone size: many
J gene: TRBJ1-5
V gene: TRBV20-1
CDR3 protein: CSARSTDTAYSNQPQHF
CDR3 DNA: TGCAGTGCTAGATCCACCGACACAGCTTATAGCAATCAGCCCCAGCATTTT

D gene: .
clone size: many
J gene: TRBJ1-6
V gene: TRBV20-1
CDR3 protein: CSAPGNAYSPLHF
CDR3 DNA: TGCAGTGCCCCCGGGAACGCCTATTCACCCCTCCACTTT

D gene: TRBD1
clone size: .
J gene: TRBJ1-4
V gene: TRBV20-1
CDR3 protein: CSARPGQGLFF
CDR3 DNA: TGCAGTGCCAGACCGGGACAGGGACTGTTTTTT

D gene: .
clone size: many
J gene: TRBJ1-4
V gene: TRBV7-9
CDR3 protein: CASSPPGNRNEKLFF
CDR3 DNA: TGTGCCAGCAGCCCCCCGGGCAACCGGAATGAAAAACTGTTTTTT

D gene: TRBD1
clone size: .
J gene: TRBJ1-5
V gene: TRBV11-1
CDR3 protein: CASSIGGQSYSNQPQHF
CDR3 DNA: TGTGCCAGCAGTATAGGGGGACAGTCATATAGCAATCAGCCCCAGCATTTT

D gene: TRBD1
clone size: many
J gene: TRBJ1-4
V gene: TRBV19
CDR3 protein: CASRGQGTNEKLFF
CDR3 DNA: TGTGCCAGTAGGGGACAGGGGACTAATGAAAAACTGTTTTTT

D gene: .
clone size: .
J gene: TRBJ2-2
V gene: TRBV5-1
CDR3 protein: CASSPGRWGVGELFF
CDR3 DNA: TGCGCCAGCAGCCCGGGGCGCTGGGGCGTCGGGGAGCTGTTTTTT

D gene: .
clone size: .
J gene: TRBJ2-7
V gene: TRBV10-3
CDR3 protein: CAISGRGTYEQYF
CDR3 DNA: TGTGCCATCAGTGGCAGGGGCACCTACGAGCAGTACTTC

D gene: .
clone size: .
J gene: TRBJ2-2
V gene: TRBV7-8
CDR3 protein: CASSLVDRTGELFF
CDR3 DNA: TGTGCCAGCAGCTTAGTTGATCGGACCGGGGAGCTGTTTTTT

D gene: .
clone size: many
J gene: TRBJ2-2
V gene: TRBV6-6
CDR3 protein: CASSYSMGRGSTGELFF
CDR3 DNA: TGTGCCAGCAGTTACTCGATGGGAAGGGGTAGCACCGGGGAGCTGTTTTTT

D gene: .
clone size: many
J gene: TRBJ1-1
V gene: TRBV5-1
CDR3 protein: CASSLSPVVTEAFF
CDR3 DNA: TGCGCCAGCAGCTTGTCTCCGGTTGTCACTGAAGCTTTCTTT

D gene: TRBD1
clone size: few
J gene: TRBJ1-1
V gene: TRBV30
CDR3 protein: CAWDGTGFAFF
CDR3 DNA: TGTGCCTGGGACGGGACAGGGTTTGCTTTCTTT

D gene: TRBD1
clone size: once
J gene: TRBJ2-5
V gene: TRBV11-2
CDR3 protein: CASSAPGQGTQYF
CDR3 DNA: TGTGCCAGCAGCGCGCCTGGACAGGGGACCCAGTACTTC